This TCR beta chain was sequenced in a study of T cells in tuberculosis (dated by TCRdb to the late 2010s). With regard to the full study: In the study, CD1B tetramers and high-throughput TCR immunosequencing were combined to characterize T cells specific for the mycobacterial lipid antigen glucose monomycolate (GMM). IGRA-negative adolescents, IGRA-positive adolescents with latent tuberculosis and adults with active tuberculosis, about 9 per group, were compared in a South African clinical cohort.

Unmatched junction bases come to 9, with V trimmed by 5 bases and J by 4 bases. CDR3 length: 16 amino acids, cysteine to phenylalanine. The kept DNA is CDR3 alone, 48 bases in frame from the first base. CDR1 and CDR2 were assigned from the germline V gene as SGHAT and FQNNGV. Comment on this clone: Its antigen is not yet known. The sample holds no much larger clone one base away, and base qualities are not on file.

Paper-wide results and their limitations: The smaller NN-distances were partly driven by shorter CDR3-alpha lengths in active tuberculosis patients, and the difference for TCR-beta did not reach statistical significance. A classifier using the diverse GMM-specific repertoire reached about 90% accuracy (AUROC 0.85 to 0.9), compared with 60% to 70% accuracy using GEM motif frequencies. Active tuberculosis TCR-alpha repertoires showed smaller mean NN-distances to GMM-specific TCRs than IGRA-negative controls, suggesting clonal expansion of these TCRs. Clinical samples were selected based on which cryopreserved specimens were available, and the active tuberculosis cases were adults whereas the controls were adolescents.

TCR libraries were generated with the immunoSEQ multiplex PCR assay, using TCR-beta and/or TCR-alpha/delta assays for each sample. The Illumina high-throughput platform was used to sequence the amplified TCR libraries. In the original analysis: Clustering and dimensionality reduction relied on pairwise TCRdist distances among GMM-specific receptors from T cells that were either sorted ex vivo or expanded in vitro. Each clinical repertoire received a mean NN-distance score, defined as the average TCRdist to the nearest 10% of tetramer-positive reference sequences. To compute GEM TCR motif frequency, the fraction of unique TCRs matching known GEM sequences by V/J usage and CDR3 length was calculated. Active tuberculosis was classified by linear discriminant analysis with leave-one-out cross-validation, implemented in scikit-learn. Here the immuneACCESS table is served through TCRdb, limited to in-frame sequences with V and J called. Missing clones are a known gap in these copies; in checked studies unresolved V genes cover under half, and the rest lacks a known reason. The V and J calls and the clone size are those of that table, but D and trimming were determined from the DNA. The sample profile shows 35,000 to 50,000 clones; less than 95% of them were found once. The ten largest clones represent around 2% of the sample.

At study entry, a tuberculin skin test and the QuantiFERON-TB GOLD In-Tube IGRA were used to screen adolescents for latent tuberculosis infection. Immunosequencing was performed on unsorted cryopreserved PBMC, with approximately 110,000 T cells per clinical donor covered on average. Eleven high schools in the Worcester region of the Western Cape, South Africa, served as enrollment sites for adolescents aged 12 to 18 years. Ten M. tuberculosis-infected and approximately 10 uninfected adolescents were selected with matching for age and sex. PBMC from adolescents were isolated by density centrifugation from freshly drawn heparinized blood and were then cryopreserved.

The chain is encoded by TRBV11-2 joined to TRBJ2-3, and TRBD2 aligns with 10 junction nucleotides. Sequences were obtained from PBMCs. The clonotype was recovered from a donor aged 10-30 years with latent tuberculosis or without tuberculosis infection. Some clones in this sample may be carry-over from other donors' samples. CDR3 loop: CASSPSAGGRADTQYF. The sequenced DNA is TGTGCCAGCAGCCCCTCAGCGGGAGGGCGGGCAGATACGCAGTATTTT. Here the CDR3 is joined to the reference TRBV11-2 and TRBJ2-3 genes, and the full variable domain is: EAGVAQSPRYKIIEKRQSVAFWCNPISGHATLYWYQQILGQGPKLLIQFQNNGVVDDSQLPKDRFSAERLKGVDSTLKIQPAKLEDSAVYLCASSPSAGGRADTQYFGPGTRLTVL.